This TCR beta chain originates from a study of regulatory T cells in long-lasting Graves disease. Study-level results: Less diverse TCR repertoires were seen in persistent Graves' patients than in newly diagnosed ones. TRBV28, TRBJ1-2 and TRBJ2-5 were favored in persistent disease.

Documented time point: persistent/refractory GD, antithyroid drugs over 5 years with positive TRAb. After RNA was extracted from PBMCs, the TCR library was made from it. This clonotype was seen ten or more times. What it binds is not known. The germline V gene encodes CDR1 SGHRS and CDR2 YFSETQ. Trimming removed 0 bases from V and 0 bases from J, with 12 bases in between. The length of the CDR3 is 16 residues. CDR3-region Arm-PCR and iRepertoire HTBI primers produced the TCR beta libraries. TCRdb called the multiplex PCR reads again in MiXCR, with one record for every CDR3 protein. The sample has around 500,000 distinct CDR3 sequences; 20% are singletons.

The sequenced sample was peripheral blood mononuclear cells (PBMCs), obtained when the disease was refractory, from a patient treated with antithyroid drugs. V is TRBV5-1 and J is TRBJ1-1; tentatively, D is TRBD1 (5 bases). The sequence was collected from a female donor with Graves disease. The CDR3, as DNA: TGCGCCAGCAGCTTGGAGGGGCGGGTAGTGAACACTGAAGCTTTCTTT. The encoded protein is CASSLEGRVVNTEAFF.